The clone carrying this T cell receptor (beta chain) was picked up a small number of times. RNA transcripts served as the template for amplifying TCR beta CDR3 regions. Using the HTBI primer set, a first-round RT-PCR was run on the TCR CDR3. MiXCR, run by TCRdb on the multiplex PCR reads, gives a single entry per CDR3 protein. The table lists 500,000 to 650,000 distinct CDR3 sequences, 20% of them singletons. This sample is drawn from a study of T cells in Graves' hyperthyroidism and ophthalmopathy. The germline CDR1 and CDR2 sequences are SGHDT and YYEEEE. CDR3 length equals 15 residues. Trimming removed 0 bases from V and 6 bases from J, with 12 bases in between.

This sequence originates from a man aged 35 to 55 with Graves' ophthalmopathy. This chain uses TRBV5-6 with TRBJ2-2; unclear D gene. The sample consisted of blood. CDR3 bases: TGTGCCAGCAGCTTGGTGACTTACCCCGCCGGGGAGCTGTTTTTT. Residues: CASSLVTYPAGELFF.